This T cell receptor (beta chain) comes out of a study of blood T cell repertoires in COVID-19. In germline, CDR1 is DFQATT, CDR2 SNEGSKA (reference sequence). J gave up 11 bases and V 5 bases, and 4 bases lay outside the gene matches. The CDR3 is 11 amino acids. In the original workflow: Scientists estimated how many nucleated cells there were by amplifying reference gene primers. Some clones are missing from TCRdb's copy, which holds only in-frame ones; the method was immunoSEQ multiplex PCR. The V and J calls and the clone size are those of that table, but D and trimming were determined from the DNA. The repertoire includes 130,000 to 150,000 clones, roughly 76% of them detected once, and roughly 8% sits in the top ten.

This sequence originates from a human donor with acute or convalescent COVID-19. The donor label of this sample is uncertain. Sequenced material: peripheral blood. The J gene is TRBJ1-4, the V gene TRBV20-1; 8 nucleotides align to TRBD1. The CDR3 protein is CSAAGGGKLFF. The CDR3 DNA sequence: TGCAGTGCTGCAGGGGGCGGGAAACTGTTTTTT.